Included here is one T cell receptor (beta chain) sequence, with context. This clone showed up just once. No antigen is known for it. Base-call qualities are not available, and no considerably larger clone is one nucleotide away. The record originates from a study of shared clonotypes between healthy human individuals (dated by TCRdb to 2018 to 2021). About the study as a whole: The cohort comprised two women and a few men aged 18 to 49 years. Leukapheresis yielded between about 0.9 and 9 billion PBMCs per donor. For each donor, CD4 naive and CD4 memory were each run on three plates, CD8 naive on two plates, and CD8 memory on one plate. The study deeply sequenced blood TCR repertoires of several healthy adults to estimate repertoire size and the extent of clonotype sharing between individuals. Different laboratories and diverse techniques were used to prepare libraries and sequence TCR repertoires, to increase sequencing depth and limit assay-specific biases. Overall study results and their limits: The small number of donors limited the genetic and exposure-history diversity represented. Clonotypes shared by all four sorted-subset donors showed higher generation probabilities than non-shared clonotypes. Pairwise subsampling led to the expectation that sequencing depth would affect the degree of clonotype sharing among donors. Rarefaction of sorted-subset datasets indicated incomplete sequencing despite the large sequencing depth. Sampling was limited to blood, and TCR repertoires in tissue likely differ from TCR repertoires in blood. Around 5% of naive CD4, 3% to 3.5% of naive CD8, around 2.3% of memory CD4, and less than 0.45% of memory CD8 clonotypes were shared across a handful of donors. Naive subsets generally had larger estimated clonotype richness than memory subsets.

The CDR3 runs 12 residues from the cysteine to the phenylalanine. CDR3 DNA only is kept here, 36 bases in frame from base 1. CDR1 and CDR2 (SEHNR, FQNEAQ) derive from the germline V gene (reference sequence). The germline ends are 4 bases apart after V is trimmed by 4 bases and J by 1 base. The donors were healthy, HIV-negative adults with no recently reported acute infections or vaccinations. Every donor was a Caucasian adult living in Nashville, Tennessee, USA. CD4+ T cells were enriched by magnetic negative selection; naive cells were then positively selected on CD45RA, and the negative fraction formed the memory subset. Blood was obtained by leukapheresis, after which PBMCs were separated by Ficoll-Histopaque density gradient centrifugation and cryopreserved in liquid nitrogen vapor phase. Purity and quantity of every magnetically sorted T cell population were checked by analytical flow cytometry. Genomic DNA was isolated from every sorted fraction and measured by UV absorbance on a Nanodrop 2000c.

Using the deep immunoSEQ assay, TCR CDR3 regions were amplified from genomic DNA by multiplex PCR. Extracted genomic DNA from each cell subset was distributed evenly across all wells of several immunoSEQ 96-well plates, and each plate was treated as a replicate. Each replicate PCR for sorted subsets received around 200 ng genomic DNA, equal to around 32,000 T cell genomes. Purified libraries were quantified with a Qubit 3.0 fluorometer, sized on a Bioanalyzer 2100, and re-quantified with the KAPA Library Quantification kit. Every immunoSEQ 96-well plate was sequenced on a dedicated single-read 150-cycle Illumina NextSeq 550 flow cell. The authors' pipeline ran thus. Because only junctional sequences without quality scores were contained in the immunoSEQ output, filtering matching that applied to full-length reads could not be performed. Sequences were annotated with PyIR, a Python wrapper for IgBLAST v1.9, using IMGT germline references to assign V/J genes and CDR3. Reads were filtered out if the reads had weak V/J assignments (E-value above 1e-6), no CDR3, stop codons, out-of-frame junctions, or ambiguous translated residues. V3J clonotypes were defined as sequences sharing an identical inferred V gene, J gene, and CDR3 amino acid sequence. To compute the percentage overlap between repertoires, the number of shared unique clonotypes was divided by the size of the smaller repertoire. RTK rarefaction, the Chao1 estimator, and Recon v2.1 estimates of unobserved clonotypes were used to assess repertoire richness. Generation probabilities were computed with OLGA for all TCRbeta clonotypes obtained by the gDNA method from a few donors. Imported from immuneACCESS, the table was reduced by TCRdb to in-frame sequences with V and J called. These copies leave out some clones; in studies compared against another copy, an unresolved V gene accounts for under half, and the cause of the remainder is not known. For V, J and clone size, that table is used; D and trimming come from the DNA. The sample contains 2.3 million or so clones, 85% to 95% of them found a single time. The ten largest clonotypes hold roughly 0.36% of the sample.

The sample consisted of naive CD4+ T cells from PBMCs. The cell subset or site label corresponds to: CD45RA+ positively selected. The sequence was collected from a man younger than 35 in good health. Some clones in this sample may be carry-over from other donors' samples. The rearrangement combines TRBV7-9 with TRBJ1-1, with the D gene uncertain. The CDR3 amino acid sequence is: CASSSANTEAFF. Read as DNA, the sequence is TGTGCCAGCAGCTCGGCGAACACTGAAGCTTTCTTT.